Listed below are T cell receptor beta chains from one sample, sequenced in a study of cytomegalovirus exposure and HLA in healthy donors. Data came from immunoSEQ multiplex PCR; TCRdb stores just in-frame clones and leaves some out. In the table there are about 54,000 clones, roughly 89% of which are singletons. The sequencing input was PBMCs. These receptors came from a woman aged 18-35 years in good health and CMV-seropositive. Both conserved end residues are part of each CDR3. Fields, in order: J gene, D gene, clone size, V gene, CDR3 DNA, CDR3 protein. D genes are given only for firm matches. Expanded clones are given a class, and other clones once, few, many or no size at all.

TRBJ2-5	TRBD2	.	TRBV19	TGTGCCAGTAGCCCCTTATTGGGGGGACTAGCGGGGGATCAAGAGACCCAGTACTTC	CASSPLLGGLAGDQETQYF
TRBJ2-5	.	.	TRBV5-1	TGCGCCACCCAGTCGGGGTCGGGGAAAGAGACCCAGTACTTC	CATQSGSGKETQYF
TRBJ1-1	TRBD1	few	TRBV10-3	TGTGCCATCAGTGCTTGGCAGGGGGCAAATAACACTGAAGCTTTCTTT	CAISAWQGANNTEAFF
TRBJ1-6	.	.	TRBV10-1	TGCGCCAGCAGTGAGCGGGGGGAATATAATTCACCCCTCCACTTT	CASSERGEYNSPLHF
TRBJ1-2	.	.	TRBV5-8	TGTGCCAGCAGGCTCCGCGGTGGCTACACCTTC	CASRLRGGYTF
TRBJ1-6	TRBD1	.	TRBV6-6	TGTGCCAGCAGTCGGGACAGGGGGAGATCACCCCTCCACTTT	CASSRDRGRSPLHF
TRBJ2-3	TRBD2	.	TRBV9	TGTGCCAGCAGCGTCTCAGCGGGATTCAGCACAGATACGCAGTATTTT	CASSVSAGFSTDTQYF
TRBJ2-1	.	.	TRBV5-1	TGCGCCAGCAGCTTGGAGGCAGGGGTTTACAATGAGCAGTTCTTC	CASSLEAGVYNEQFF
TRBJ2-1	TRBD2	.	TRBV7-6	TGTGCCAGCAGCTTATCGGGGGGGGACACCTACAATGAGCAGTTCTTC	CASSLSGGDTYNEQFF
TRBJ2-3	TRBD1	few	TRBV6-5	TGTGCCAGCAGTTACGGGACAGGGGCATCAGATACGCAGTATTTT	CASSYGTGASDTQYF
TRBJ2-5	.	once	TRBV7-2	TGTGCCAGCAGCCCGGAACAGGGTGCGGGGGCCCAGTACTTC	CASSPEQGAGAQYF
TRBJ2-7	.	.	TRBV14	TGTGCCAGCAGCCCGCAATTAATCAGGGACTACGAGCAGTACTTC	CASSPQLIRDYEQYF
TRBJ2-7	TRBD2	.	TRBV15	TGTGCCACCAGCAGACCCCCTGGACTAGCGGGGGAATACGAGCAGTACTTC	CATSRPPGLAGEYEQYF
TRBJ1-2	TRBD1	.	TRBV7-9	TGTGCCAGCAGTTCTATGGACAGGGCGGCCGGCTACACCTTC	CASSSMDRAAGYTF
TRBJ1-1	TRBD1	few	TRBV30	TGTGCCTGGAGCACCGGGACAGGGGGAATGAACACTGAAGCTTTCTTT	CAWSTGTGGMNTEAFF
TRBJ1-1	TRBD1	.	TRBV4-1	TGCGCCAGCAGCCAAGATCCCCCTAGGACAGGTGAGCGAGCTTTCTTT	CASSQDPPRTGERAFF
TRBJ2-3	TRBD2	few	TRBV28	TGTGCCAGCAGCTGGCGGGGGGGCCTTATCACAGATACGCAGTATTTT	CASSWRGGLITDTQYF
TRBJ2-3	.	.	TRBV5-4	TGTGCCAGCAGCTTAAGAGGCTACGCAGATACGCAGTATTTT	CASSLRGYADTQYF
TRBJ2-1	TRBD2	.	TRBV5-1	TGCGCCAGCAGCTTGGCGGCTAGCGGGGTCTCCTACAATGAGCAGTTCTTC	CASSLAASGVSYNEQFF
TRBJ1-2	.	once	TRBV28	TGTGCCAGCAGCCTCTCCGACCCTAGCCCTCCCTATGGCTACACCTTC	CASSLSDPSPPYGYTF
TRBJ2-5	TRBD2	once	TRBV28	TGTGCCAGCAGGTCCAGCGGGGTAGGACAAGAGACCCAGTACTTC	CASRSSGVGQETQYF
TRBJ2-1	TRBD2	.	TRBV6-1	TGTGCCAGCCATGCGGGGGACCCTTACAATGAGCAGTTCTTC	CASHAGDPYNEQFF
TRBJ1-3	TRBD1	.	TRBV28	TGTGCCAGCAGTCCCTCGACAGGGGTAGGAAACACCATATATTTT	CASSPSTGVGNTIYF
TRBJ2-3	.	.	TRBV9	TGTGCCAGCTCTCTTCAGGGGGGTACGCAGTATTTT	CASSLQGGTQYF
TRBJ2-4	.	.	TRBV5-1	TGCGCCAGCAGCGTCGGCACGAGGACCAAAAACATTCAGTACTTC	CASSVGTRTKNIQYF
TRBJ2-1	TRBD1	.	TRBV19	TGTGCCAGTAGTATCCCACAGGGGTACTACAATGAGCAGTTCTTC	CASSIPQGYYNEQFF
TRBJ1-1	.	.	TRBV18	TGTGCCAGCCCGGATGGGGCTAAGATGAACACTGAAGCTTTCTTT	CASPDGAKMNTEAFF
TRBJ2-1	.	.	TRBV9	TGTGCCAGCAGCGCGGGACTGGGCTCCTACAATGAGCAGTTCTTC	CASSAGLGSYNEQFF
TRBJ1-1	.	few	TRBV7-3	TGTGCCAGCAGCTTCAGGGGTGGGGGCACTGAAGCTTTCTTT	CASSFRGGGTEAFF
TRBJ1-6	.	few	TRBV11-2	TGTGCCAGCAGCTTAGCTTCGGGTGTGAATTCACCCCTCCACTTT	CASSLASGVNSPLHF
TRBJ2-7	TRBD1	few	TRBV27	TGTGCCAGCAGTTTATCCCCCCATCTCAGGACAGGCTACGAGCAGTACTTC	CASSLSPHLRTGYEQYF
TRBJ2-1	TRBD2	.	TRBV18	TGTGCCAGCTCACCCCGACTAGCGGGGTTTTACAATGAGCAGTTCTTC	CASSPRLAGFYNEQFF
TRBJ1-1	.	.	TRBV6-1	TGTGCCAGCAGTGAACGTAGAACCGAAGCTTTCTTT	CASSERRTEAFF
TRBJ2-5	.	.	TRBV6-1	TGTGCCAGCAACGAAAACAGCCAAGAGACCCAGTACTTC	CASNENSQETQYF
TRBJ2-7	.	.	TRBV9	TGTGCCAGCAGCTTACTAGCTTCATCCGCCGACGAGCAGTACTTC	CASSLLASSADEQYF
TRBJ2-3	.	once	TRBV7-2	TGTGCCAGCAGCTTAGCGGCCACAGATACGCAGTATTTT	CASSLAATDTQYF
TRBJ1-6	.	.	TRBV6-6	TGTGCCAGCAGTTACTCCGGTGGAGGGTCACCCCTCCACTTT	CASSYSGGGSPLHF
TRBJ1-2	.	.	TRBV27	TGTGCCAGCAGCTTGACAACTAACTATGGCTACACCTTC	CASSLTTNYGYTF
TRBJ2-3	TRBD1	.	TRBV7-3	TGTGCCAGCAGCCCGGGGCGGACAGGTCCTTCGAGCACAGATACGCAGTATTTT	CASSPGRTGPSSTDTQYF
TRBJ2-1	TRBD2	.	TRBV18	TGTGCCAGCTCACCACCGGCTAGCGGGGGGGCCGGTGAGCAGTTCTTC	CASSPPASGGAGEQFF
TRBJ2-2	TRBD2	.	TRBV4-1	TGCGCCAGCAGCCAAGATCCCCTCGGGGCGGGGGTTGGCACCGGGGAGCTGTTTTTT	CASSQDPLGAGVGTGELFF
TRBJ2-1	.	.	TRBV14	TGTGCCAGCTCCGGGGCCTACAATGAGCAGTTCTTC	CASSGAYNEQFF
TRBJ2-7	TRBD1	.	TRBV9	TGTGCCAGCAGCGAGTCAGGACAGGGTGGCTACGAGCAGTACTTC	CASSESGQGGYEQYF